A selection of T cell receptor beta chains follows, all from one sample in a study of T cells in Graves' hyperthyroidism and ophthalmopathy. TCRdb re-analysed the multiplex PCR reads in MiXCR, keeping a single row per CDR3 protein. The table lists 700,000 or so distinct CDR3 sequences, around 15% of them singletons, with under 15% in the top ten. Material for sequencing was blood. The receptors originated from a woman aged 45-60 years with Graves' ophthalmopathy. The CDR3 runs from the conserved cysteine through the conserved F or W. The D gene is left open where the match is weak. Clone size is stated in some rows and not others, as once, few, many or a class when expanded.

V	size	D	J	CDR3	DNA
TRBV30	few	TRBD1	TRBJ2-6	CASIGIGGLISGANVLTF	TGTGCCTCCATCGGGATAGGGGGCTTGATCTCTGGGGCCAACGTCCTGACTTTC
TRBV7-6	NA	TRBD2	TRBJ2-1	CASSLAAGGTKQFF	TGTGCCAGCAGCTTAGCGGCGGGAGGGACCAAGCAGTTCTTC
TRBV28	many	TRBD2	TRBJ2-7	CASRGGGISYEQYF	TGTGCCAGCCGGGGGGGTGGTATTTCCTACGAGCAGTACTTC
TRBV20-1	many	TRBD1	TRBJ2-7	CSARDRRTGISYEQYF	TGCAGTGCTAGAGATCGTAGGACAGGGATATCCTACGAGCAGTACTTC
TRBV6-2/TRBV6-3	many	TRBD1	TRBJ2-7	CASTPGQGGYEQYF	TGTGCCAGCACCCCGGGACAGGGCGGTTACGAGCAGTACTTC
TRBV6-2/TRBV6-3	many	TRBD1	TRBJ2-7	CASRSNRGLGYEQYF	TGTGCCAGCAGATCGAACAGGGGTCTTGGCTACGAGCAGTACTTC
TRBV20-1	NA	NA	TRBJ1-4	CSALRPGATNEKLFF	TGCAGTGCTCTCCGGCCCGGGGCAACTAATGAAAAACTGTTTTTT
TRBV2	many	TRBD2	TRBJ2-1	CASVQGLAGEDQQFF	TGTGCCAGCGTTCAGGGACTAGCGGGGGAGGATCAGCAGTTCTTC
TRBV5-5	few	NA	TRBJ1-4	CASSPPGGFEKLFF	TGTGCCAGCAGCCCCCCGGGGGGATTTGAAAAACTGTTTTTT
TRBV7-9	many	NA	TRBJ2-7	CASSAEGHIYEQYF	TGTGCCAGCAGCGCCGAGGGACATATCTACGAGCAGTACTTC
TRBV20-1	NA	NA	TRBJ1-1	CSARPLGGGKTEAFF	TGCAGTGCTAGACCCCTAGGGGGAGGGAAAACTGAAGCTTTCTTT
TRBV2	few	NA	TRBJ1-2	CASSEQGDYGYTF	TGTGCCAGCAGTGAACAGGGCGACTATGGCTACACCTTC
TRBV29-1	many	NA	TRBJ1-2	CSVEGGSYGYTF	TGCAGCGTTGAAGGGGGTAGCTATGGCTACACCTTC
TRBV11-2	many	NA	TRBJ1-2	CASSSGHDYGYTF	TGTGCCAGCAGCTCCGGACACGACTATGGCTACACCTTC
TRBV2	many	NA	TRBJ1-2	CASSENGRATIGYTF	TGTGCCAGCAGTGAGAATGGGAGGGCAACTATTGGCTACACCTTC
TRBV10-3	NA	NA	TRBJ1-6	CAISPGRNNSPLHF	TGTGCCATCAGCCCGGGACGGAATAATTCACCCCTCCACTTT
TRBV6-1	many	NA	TRBJ1-2	CASSRGITGSVYGYTF	TGTGCCAGCAGTCGAGGAATAACAGGGTCCGTCTATGGCTACACCTTC
TRBV19	NA	TRBD2	TRBJ2-1	CASSIVAGVPSNEQFF	TGTGCCAGTAGTATAGTGGCGGGAGTCCCCTCCAATGAGCAGTTCTTC
TRBV20-1	many	TRBD2	TRBJ2-1	CSARDPSGSGNEQFF	TGCAGTGCTAGAGACCCTAGCGGGAGCGGTAATGAGCAGTTCTTC
TRBV4-3	many	NA	TRBJ1-2	CASSQERGNYGYTF	TGCGCCAGCAGCCAAGAGAGGGGAAACTATGGCTACACCTTC
TRBV27	many	TRBD1	TRBJ1-2	CASSLAGGASVYGYTF	TGTGCCAGCAGTTTAGCAGGGGGCGCCTCCGTCTATGGCTACACCTTC
TRBV30	NA	TRBD2	TRBJ2-1	CAWSVRGRTSGIEQFF	TGTGCCTGGAGTGTAAGGGGGAGGACTAGCGGGATTGAGCAGTTCTTC
TRBV5-1	many	TRBD2	TRBJ2-1	CASSSTPGYNLAGGLSYNEQFF	TGCGCCAGCAGCTCGACGCCCGGTTATAACCTAGCGGGAGGGCTCTCCTACAATGAGCAGTTCTTC
TRBV5-5	many	NA	TRBJ2-1	CASSLKWKLHNEQFF	TGTGCCAGCAGCTTGAAGTGGAAGCTCCACAATGAGCAGTTCTTC
TRBV19	few	TRBD1	TRBJ2-7	CASSIQGAVEQYF	TGTGCCAGTAGTATACAGGGGGCAGTCGAGCAGTACTTC
TRBV19	few	NA	TRBJ2-6	CASSQSRVSGANVLTF	TGTGCCAGTAGCCAAAGCAGGGTATCCGGGGCCAACGTCCTGACTTTC
TRBV7-9	many	NA	TRBJ2-5	CASSLKSETQYF	TGTGCCAGCAGCTTAAAATCGGAGACCCAGTACTTC
TRBV28	many	NA	TRBJ2-7	CASTEEAGTYEQYF	TGTGCCAGCACCGAAGAGGCTGGAACCTACGAGCAGTACTTC
TRBV6-5	few	TRBD1	TRBJ1-1	CASSYWGTENTEAFF	TGTGCCAGCAGTTACTGGGGGACAGAGAACACTGAAGCTTTCTTT
TRBV20-1	NA	NA	TRBJ2-7	CSATPRGSRYEQYF	TGCAGTGCAACCCCTCGGGGTAGCAGATACGAGCAGTACTTC
TRBV4-2	many	NA	TRBJ1-1	CASSQQDRLLNTEAFF	TGTGCCAGCAGCCAGCAAGACAGGCTACTGAACACTGAAGCTTTCTTT
TRBV10-3	many	TRBD2	TRBJ2-7	CAIGAGTSGIIAEQYF	TGTGCCATCGGCGCCGGGACTAGCGGGATAATCGCCGAGCAGTACTTC
TRBV28	many	TRBD2	TRBJ2-3	CASAVLAGGGNTQYF	TGTGCCAGCGCTGTACTAGCGGGAGGGGGGAATACGCAGTATTTT
TRBV5-4	NA	NA	TRBJ2-5	CATLDGTGKETQYF	TGTGCCACCCTAGATGGGACGGGGAAGGAGACCCAGTACTTC
TRBV28	NA	NA	TRBJ1-5	CASSFRQINNQPQHF	TGTGCCAGCAGTTTTAGGCAGATCAACAATCAGCCCCAGCATTTT
TRBV7-2	many	TRBD1	TRBJ2-3	CASSRRQGPDTQYF	TGTGCCAGCAGCCGCAGACAGGGTCCAGATACGCAGTATTTT
TRBV27	many	TRBD2	TRBJ2-7	CASRQRPGLATYEQYF	TGTGCCAGCAGACAAAGGCCGGGACTAGCGACCTACGAGCAGTACTTC